This T cell receptor (beta chain) was sequenced during a study of cytomegalovirus exposure and HLA in healthy donors. Study-level findings and limits: Evidence from a later analysis indicated that most CMV-associated TCR beta chains looked HLA-restricted.

The study ran its PCR with 60 Vbeta and 13 Jbeta primers. Using immunoSEQ multiplex PCR, the repertoire was profiled, and TCRdb retains in-frame clones only, with some absent. The listing contains about 140,000 clones. V was pared by 2 bases and J by 3 bases, with 4 bases of the junction left unmatched. The CDR3 totals 16 residues. Germline CDR1 reads MNHEY; CDR2 reads SVGAGI. For this clone: As yet, its antigen is unknown.

The genes are TRBV6-5 and TRBJ1-4; 9 bases align to TRBD1. This clonotype originated in a middle-aged man in good health and CMV-seronegative. Sequences were obtained from PBMCs. CDR3 sequence (DNA): TGTGCCAGCAGTTACGCGGGGACAGGGCCTAATGAAAAACTGTTTTTT. This translates into CASSYAGTGPNEKLFF.